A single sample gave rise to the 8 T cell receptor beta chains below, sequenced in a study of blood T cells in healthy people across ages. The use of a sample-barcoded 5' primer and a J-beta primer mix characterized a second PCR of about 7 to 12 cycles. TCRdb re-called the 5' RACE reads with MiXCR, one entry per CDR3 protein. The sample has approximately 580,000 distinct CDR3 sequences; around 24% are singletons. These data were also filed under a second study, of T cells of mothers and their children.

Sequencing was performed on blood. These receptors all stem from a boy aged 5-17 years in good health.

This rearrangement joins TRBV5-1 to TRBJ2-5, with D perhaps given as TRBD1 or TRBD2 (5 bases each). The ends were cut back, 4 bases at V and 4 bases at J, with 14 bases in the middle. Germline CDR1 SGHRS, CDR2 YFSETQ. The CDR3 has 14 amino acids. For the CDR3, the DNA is TGCGCCAGCAGCGGCGAGGGGAGAGCAGAGACCCAGTACTTC. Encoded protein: CASSGEGRAETQYF.

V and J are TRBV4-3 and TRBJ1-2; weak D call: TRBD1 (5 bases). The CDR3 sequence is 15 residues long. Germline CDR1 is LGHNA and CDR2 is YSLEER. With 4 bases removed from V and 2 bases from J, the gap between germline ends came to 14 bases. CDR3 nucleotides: TGCGCCAGCAGCCTAGAAGGGACGTCCAACTATGGCTACACCTTC. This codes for CASSLEGTSNYGYTF.

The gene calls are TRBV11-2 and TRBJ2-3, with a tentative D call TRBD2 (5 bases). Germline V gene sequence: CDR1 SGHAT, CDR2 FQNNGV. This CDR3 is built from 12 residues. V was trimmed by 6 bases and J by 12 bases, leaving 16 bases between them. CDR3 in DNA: TGTGCCAGCAGTCTAGCAGGTCCCAGTCAGTATTTT. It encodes CASSLAGPSQYF.

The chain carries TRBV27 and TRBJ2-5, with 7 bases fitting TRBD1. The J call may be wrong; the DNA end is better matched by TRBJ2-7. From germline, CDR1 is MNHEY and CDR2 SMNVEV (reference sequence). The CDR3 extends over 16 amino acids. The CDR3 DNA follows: TGTGCCAGCAGTCCGCGGACAGGCAGCGTTTTCTACGAGCAGTACTTC. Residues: CASSPRTGSVFYEQYF.

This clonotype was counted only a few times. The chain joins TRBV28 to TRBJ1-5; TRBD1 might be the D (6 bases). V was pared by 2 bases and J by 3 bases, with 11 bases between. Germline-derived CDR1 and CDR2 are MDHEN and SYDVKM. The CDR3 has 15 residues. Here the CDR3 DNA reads TGTGCCAGCAGTTTAGAGGGACACTCCAATCAGCCCCAGCATTTT. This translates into CASSLEGHSNQPQHF.

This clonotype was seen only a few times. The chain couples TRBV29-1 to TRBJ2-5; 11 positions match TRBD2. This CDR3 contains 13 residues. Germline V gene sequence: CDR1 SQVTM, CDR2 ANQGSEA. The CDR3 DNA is TGCAACGTGACTAGCGGGAACGGGGAGACCCAGTACTTC. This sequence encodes CNVTSGNGETQYF.

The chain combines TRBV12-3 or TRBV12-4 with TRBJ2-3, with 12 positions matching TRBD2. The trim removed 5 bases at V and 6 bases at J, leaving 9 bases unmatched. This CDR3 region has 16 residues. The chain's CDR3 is CASSRRLAGVADTQYF. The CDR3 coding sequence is TGTGCCAGCAGTCGTCGACTAGCGGGAGTAGCGGATACGCAGTATTTT.

CDR3 nucleotide sequence: TGTGCCAGCTCACCCACGACCGGGCAAACCTACAATGAGCAGTTCTTC. Translation gives CASSPTTGQTYNEQFF. The V call is TRBV18, the J call TRBJ2-1; D call uncertain. The CDR3 has 16 amino acids. V lost 3 bases, J lost 2 bases, and 14 bases lay in between. Germline CDR1 KGHSH, CDR2 LQKENI.